A selection of T cell receptor beta chains follows, all from one sample in a study of T-cell reconstitution after alpha-beta-depleted transplantation in children. TCRdb re-derived calls from the PCR reads in MiXCR, one entry per CDR3 protein. This sample carries approximately 800,000 distinct CDR3 sequences, approximately 15% of them seen once, and the ten largest clones take 5%. The source was PBMCs, mostly from graft donor cells, collected 360 days after TCRalphabeta/CD19-depleted stem cell transplant. The source is a male patient between 10 and 17 years old who had a stem cell transplant for acute lymphoblastic leukemia, so the T cells may come from the graft donor. The CDR3 runs from the conserved cysteine through the conserved F or W. A D gene is named only where the DNA matches it firmly. The size field is filled for only some rows; it gives once, few, many or a size class.

clone size	D gene	J gene	V gene	CDR3 protein	CDR3 DNA
-	-	TRBJ1-3	TRBV5-1	CASSYDGNTIYF	TGCGCCAGCAGCTATGATGGAAACACCATATATTTT
-	-	TRBJ2-7	TRBV23-1	CASSPLGDRNYEQYF	TGCGCCAGCAGTCCCCTAGGGGACCGAAACTACGAGCAGTACTTC
few	TRBD1	TRBJ2-3	TRBV11-1	CASSLVPGTGGPLSTDTQYF	TGTGCCAGCAGCTTAGTGCCCGGGACAGGGGGACCTCTAAGCACAGATACGCAGTATTTT
-	TRBD1	TRBJ1-6	TRBV5-1	CASSSTGTGSFSPLHF	TGCGCCAGCAGCAGCACCGGGACAGGGAGTTTCTCACCCCTCCACTTT
-	TRBD1	TRBJ1-5	TRBV7-8	CASSDGQVVNQPQHF	TGTGCCAGCAGCGACGGACAGGTGGTTAATCAGCCCCAGCATTTT
many	TRBD1	TRBJ1-5	TRBV12-3/TRBV12-4	CASRSGWDSNQPQHF	TGTGCCAGCAGGTCCGGCTGGGACAGCAACCAGCCCCAGCATTTT
-	-	TRBJ2-4	TRBV28	CASSRVVGPGDIQYF	TGTGCCAGCAGCCGAGTAGTGGGACCCGGGGACATTCAGTACTTC
-	TRBD2	TRBJ2-5	TRBV5-6	CASSLGLAAIQETQYF	TGTGCCAGCAGCTTAGGACTAGCGGCCATCCAAGAGACCCAGTACTTC
few	-	TRBJ2-7	TRBV15	CATSPIFSGVSYEQYF	TGTGCCACCAGCCCCATTTTTAGCGGCGTCTCCTACGAGCAGTACTTC
-	TRBD1	TRBJ1-2	TRBV29-1	CSVRTGGDYGYTF	TGCAGCGTTCGGACAGGGGGAGACTATGGCTACACCTTC
few	-	TRBJ2-1	TRBV7-9	CASRSLTSSYNEQFF	TGTGCCAGCCGAAGCCTAACGAGCTCCTACAATGAGCAGTTCTTC
-	-	TRBJ1-1	TRBV14	CASSQASAVIRTEAFF	TGTGCCAGCAGCCAAGCTTCCGCAGTCATCCGCACTGAAGCTTTCTTT
many	TRBD1	TRBJ2-7	TRBV29-1	CSVTGTGYYEQYF	TGCAGCGTCACCGGGACAGGTTACTACGAGCAGTACTTC
-	-	TRBJ2-3	TRBV12-3/TRBV12-4	CASSRGITSTDTQYF	TGTGCCAGCAGCCGCGGGATTACCAGCACAGATACGCAGTATTTT
few	-	TRBJ2-7	TRBV3-1	CASSQRRKGTGSEQYF	TGTGCCAGCAGCCAAAGGAGGAAAGGGACCGGATCCGAGCAGTACTTC
few	-	TRBJ1-1	TRBV29-1	CSVEGQRGVTEAFF	TGCAGCGTTGAAGGCCAACGAGGGGTCACTGAAGCTTTCTTT
few	-	TRBJ2-3	TRBV20-1	CSASTGDPSTDTQYF	TGCAGTGCTTCGACTGGGGATCCTAGCACAGATACGCAGTATTTT
-	-	TRBJ1-5	TRBV24-1	CATSDKLHVNQPQHF	TGTGCCACCAGTGATAAGTTACATGTCAATCAGCCCCAGCATTTT
-	TRBD2	TRBJ2-7	TRBV5-5	CASSLARAGGPYEQYF	TGTGCCAGCAGCTTGGCTAGAGCGGGAGGGCCCTACGAGCAGTACTTC
-	TRBD2	TRBJ2-7	TRBV13	CASSPGLAGDFEQYF	TGTGCCAGCAGCCCCGGACTAGCGGGAGATTTCGAGCAGTACTTC
-	-	TRBJ1-3	TRBV18	CASSRPGGDYTIYF	TGTGCCAGCTCACGTCCGGGGGGCGATTACACCATATATTTT
-	-	TRBJ2-4	TRBV29-1	CSVVGVLAKNIQYF	TGCAGCGTTGTAGGCGTGTTAGCCAAAAACATTCAGTACTTC
-	-	TRBJ2-5	TRBV20-1	CSASVGYLQETQYF	TGCAGTGCTAGCGTGGGCTACCTCCAAGAGACCCAGTACTTC